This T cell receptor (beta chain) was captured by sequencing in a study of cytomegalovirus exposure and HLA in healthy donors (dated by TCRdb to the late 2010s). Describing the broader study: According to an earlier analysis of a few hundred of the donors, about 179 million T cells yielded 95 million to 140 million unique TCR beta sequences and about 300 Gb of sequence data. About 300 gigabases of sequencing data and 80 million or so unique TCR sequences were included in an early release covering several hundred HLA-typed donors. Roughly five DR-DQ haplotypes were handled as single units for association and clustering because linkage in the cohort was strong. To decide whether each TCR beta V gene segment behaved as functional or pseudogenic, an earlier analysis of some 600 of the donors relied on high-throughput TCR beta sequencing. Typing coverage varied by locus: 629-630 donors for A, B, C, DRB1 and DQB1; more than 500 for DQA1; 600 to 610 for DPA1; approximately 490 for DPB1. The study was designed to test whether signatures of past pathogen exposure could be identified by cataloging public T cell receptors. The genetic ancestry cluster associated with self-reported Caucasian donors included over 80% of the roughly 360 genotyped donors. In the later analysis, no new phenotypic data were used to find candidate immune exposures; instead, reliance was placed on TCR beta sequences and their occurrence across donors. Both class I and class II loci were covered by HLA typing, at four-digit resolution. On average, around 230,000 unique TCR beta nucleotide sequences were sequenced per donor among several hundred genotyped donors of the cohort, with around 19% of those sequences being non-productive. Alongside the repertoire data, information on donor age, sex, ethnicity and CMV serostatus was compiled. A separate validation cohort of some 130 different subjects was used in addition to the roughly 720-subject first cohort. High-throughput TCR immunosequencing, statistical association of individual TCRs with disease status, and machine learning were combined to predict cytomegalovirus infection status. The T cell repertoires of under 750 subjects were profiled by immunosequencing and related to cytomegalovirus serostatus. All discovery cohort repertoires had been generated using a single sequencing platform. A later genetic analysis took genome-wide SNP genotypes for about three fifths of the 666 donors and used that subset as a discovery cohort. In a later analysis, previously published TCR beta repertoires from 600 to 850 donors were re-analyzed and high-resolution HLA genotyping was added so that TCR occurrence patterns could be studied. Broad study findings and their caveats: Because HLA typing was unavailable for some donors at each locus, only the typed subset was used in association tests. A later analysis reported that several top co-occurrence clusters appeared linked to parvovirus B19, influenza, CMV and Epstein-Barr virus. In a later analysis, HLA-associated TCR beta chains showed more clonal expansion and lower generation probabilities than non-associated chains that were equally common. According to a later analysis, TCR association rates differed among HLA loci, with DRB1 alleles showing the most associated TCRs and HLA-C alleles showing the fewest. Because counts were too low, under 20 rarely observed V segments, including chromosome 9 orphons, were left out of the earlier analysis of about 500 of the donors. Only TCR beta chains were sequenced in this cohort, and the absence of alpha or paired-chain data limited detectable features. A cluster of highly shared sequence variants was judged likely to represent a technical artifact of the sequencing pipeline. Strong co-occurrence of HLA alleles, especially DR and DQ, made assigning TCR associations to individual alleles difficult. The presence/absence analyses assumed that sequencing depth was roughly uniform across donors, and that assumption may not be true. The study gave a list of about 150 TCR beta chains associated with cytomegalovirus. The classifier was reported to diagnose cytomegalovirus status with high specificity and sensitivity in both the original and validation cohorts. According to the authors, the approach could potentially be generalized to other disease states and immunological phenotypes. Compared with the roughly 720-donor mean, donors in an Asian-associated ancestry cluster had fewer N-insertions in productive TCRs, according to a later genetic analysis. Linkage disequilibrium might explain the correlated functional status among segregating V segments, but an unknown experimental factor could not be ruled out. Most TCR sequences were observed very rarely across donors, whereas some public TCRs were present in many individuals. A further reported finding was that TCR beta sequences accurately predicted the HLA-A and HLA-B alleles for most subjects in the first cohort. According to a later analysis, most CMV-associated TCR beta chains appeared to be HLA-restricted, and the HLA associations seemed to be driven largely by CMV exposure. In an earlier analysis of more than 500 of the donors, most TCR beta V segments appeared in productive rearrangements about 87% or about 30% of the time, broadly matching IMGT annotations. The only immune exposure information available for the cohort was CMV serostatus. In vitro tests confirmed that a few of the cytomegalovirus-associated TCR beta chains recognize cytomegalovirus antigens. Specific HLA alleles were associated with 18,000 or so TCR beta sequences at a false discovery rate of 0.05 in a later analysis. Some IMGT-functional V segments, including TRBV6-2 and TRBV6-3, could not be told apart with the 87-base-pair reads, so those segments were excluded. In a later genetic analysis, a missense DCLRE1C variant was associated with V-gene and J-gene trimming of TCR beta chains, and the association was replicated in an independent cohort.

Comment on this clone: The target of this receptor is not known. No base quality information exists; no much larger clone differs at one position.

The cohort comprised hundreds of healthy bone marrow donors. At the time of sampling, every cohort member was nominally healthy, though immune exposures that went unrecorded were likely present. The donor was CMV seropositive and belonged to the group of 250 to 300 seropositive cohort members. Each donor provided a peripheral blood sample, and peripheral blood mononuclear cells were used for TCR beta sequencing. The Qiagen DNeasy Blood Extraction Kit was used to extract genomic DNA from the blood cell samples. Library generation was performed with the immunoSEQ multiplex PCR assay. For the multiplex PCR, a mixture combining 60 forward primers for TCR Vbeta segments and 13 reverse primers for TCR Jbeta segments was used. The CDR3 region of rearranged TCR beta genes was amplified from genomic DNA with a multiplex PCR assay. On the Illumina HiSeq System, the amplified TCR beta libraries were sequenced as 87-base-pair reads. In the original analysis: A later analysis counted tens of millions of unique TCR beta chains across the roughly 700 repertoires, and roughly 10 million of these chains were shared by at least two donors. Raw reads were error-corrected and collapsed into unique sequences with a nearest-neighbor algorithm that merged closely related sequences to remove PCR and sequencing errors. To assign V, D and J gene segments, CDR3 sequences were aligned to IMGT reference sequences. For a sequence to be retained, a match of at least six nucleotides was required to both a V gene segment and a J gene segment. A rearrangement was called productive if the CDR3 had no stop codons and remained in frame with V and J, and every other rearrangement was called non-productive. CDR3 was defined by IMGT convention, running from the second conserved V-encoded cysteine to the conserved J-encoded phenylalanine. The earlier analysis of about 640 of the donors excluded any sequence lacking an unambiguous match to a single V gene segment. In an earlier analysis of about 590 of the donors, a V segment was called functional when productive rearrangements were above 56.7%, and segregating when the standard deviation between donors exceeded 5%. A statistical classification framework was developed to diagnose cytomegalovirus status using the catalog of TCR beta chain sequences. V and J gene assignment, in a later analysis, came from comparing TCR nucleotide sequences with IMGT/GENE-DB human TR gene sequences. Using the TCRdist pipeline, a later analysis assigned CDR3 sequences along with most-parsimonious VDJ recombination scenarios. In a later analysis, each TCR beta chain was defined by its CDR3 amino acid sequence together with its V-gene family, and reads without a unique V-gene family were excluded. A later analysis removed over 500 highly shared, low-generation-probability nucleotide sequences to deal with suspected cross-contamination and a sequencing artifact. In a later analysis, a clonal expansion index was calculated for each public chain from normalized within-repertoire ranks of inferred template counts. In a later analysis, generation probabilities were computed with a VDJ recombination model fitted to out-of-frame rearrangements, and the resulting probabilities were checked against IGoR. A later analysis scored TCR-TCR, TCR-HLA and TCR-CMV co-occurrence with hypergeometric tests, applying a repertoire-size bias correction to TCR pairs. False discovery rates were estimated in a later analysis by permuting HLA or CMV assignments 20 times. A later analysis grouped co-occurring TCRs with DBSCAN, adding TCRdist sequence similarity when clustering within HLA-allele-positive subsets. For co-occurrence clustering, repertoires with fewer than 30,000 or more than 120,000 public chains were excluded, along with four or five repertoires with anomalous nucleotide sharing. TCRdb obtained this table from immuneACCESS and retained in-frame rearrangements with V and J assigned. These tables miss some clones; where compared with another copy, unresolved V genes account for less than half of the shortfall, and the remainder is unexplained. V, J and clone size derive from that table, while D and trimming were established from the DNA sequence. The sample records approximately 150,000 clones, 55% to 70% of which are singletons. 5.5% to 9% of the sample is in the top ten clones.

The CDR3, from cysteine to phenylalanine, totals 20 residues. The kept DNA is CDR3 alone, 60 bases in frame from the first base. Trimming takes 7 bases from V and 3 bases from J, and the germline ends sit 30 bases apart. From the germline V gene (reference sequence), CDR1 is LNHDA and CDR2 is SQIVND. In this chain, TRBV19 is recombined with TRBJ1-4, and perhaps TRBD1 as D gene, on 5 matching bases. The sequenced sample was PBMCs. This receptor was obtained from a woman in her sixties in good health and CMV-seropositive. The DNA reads TGTGCCAGTAACATCTGGTTGGGGGGACGGGTTTGCATGGCTAATGAAAAACTGTTTTTT. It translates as CASNIWLGGRVCMANEKLFF.